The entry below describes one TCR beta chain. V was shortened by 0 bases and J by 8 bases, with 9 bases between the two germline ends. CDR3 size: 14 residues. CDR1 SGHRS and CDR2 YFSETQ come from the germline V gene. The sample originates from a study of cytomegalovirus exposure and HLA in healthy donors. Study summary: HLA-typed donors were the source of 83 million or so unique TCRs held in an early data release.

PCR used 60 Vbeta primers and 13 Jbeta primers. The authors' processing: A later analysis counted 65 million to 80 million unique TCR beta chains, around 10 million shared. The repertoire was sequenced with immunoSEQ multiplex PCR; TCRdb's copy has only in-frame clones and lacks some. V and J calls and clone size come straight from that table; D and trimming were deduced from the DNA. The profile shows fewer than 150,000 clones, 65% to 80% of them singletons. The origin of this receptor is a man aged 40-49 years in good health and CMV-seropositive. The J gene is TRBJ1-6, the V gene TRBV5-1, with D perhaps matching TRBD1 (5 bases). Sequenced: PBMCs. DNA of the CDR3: TGCGCCAGCAGCTTGGGTAGGGGTGATTCACCCCTCCACTTT. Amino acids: CASSLGRGDSPLHF. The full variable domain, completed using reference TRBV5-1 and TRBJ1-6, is KAGVTQTPRYLIKTRGQQVTLSCSPISGHRSVSWYQQTPGQGLQFLFEYFSETQRNKGNFPGRFSGRQFSNSRSEMNVSTLELGDSALYLCASSLGRGDSPLHFGNGTRLTVT.